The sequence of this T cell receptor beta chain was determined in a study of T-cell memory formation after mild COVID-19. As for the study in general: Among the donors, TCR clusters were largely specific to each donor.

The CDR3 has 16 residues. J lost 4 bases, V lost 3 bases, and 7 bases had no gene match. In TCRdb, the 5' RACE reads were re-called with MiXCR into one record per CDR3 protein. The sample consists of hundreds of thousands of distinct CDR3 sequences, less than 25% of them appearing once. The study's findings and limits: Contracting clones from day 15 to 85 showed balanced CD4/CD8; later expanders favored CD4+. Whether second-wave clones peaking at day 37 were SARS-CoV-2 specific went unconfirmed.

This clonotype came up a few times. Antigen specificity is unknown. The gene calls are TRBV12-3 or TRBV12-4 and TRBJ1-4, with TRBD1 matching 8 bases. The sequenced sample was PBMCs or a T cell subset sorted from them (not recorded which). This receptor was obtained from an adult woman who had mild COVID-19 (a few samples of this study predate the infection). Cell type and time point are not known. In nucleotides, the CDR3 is TGTGCCAGCAGTTTTGGGACAGGTTCGGTTAATGAAAAACTGTTTTTT. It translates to CASSFGTGSVNEKLFF.